The rows below give T cell receptor beta chains drawn from one sample of a study of CD8 T cells in Susac syndrome. TCRdb re-called the immunoSEQ multiplex PCR reads with MiXCR, one entry per CDR3 protein. Counted here are 230,000 or so distinct CDR3 sequences, 95% occurring once; the ten biggest clones make up 0.095%. Source material: CD4+ T cells from PBMCs. These receptors were collected from a human donor with multiple sclerosis. CDR3s include the opening cysteine and the closing phenylalanine or tryptophan. The D gene is left open where the match is weak. Clone size is stated in some rows and not others, as once, few, many or a class when expanded.

D: NA; V: TRBV9; J: TRBJ2-1; size: NA; CDR3: CASSPEGLQTNEQFF; DNA: TGTGCCAGCAGCCCAGAGGGCTTGCAGACTAATGAGCAGTTCTTC
D: NA; V: TRBV9; J: TRBJ1-6; size: NA; CDR3: CASSVTGSHNNSPLHF; DNA: TGTGCCAGCAGCGTGACCGGGTCACACAATAATTCACCCCTCCACTTT
D: NA; V: TRBV2; J: TRBJ2-1; size: NA; CDR3: CASSEAPVAEQFF; DNA: TGTGCCAGCAGTGAAGCGCCGGTGGCTGAGCAGTTCTTC
D: TRBD1; V: TRBV6-5; J: TRBJ1-2; size: NA; CDR3: CASRATGSNYGYTF; DNA: TGTGCCAGCAGGGCGACAGGGTCCAACTATGGCTACACCTTC
D: TRBD2; V: TRBV2; J: TRBJ2-1; size: NA; CDR3: CASSELREGNNEQFF; DNA: TGTGCCAGCAGTGAACTGCGGGAGGGAAACAATGAGCAGTTCTTC
D: TRBD1; V: TRBV29-1; J: TRBJ1-2; size: NA; CDR3: CSVEWGDRGYGYTF; DNA: TGCAGCGTTGAATGGGGGGACAGGGGCTATGGCTACACCTTC
D: TRBD1; V: TRBV14; J: TRBJ2-1; size: NA; CDR3: CASSQVEGARYNEQFF; DNA: TGTGCCAGCAGCCAAGTTGAGGGGGCGAGGTACAATGAGCAGTTCTTC
D: NA; V: TRBV12-3/TRBV12-4; J: TRBJ2-7; size: NA; CDR3: CASSFSRFNEQYF; DNA: TGTGCCAGCAGTTTCTCTAGGTTCAACGAGCAGTACTTC
D: TRBD2; V: TRBV9; J: TRBJ2-3; size: NA; CDR3: CASSVGLAVSKDTQYF; DNA: TGTGCCAGCAGCGTGGGACTAGCGGTCTCCAAAGATACGCAGTATTTT
D: NA; V: TRBV4-1; J: TRBJ2-3; size: NA; CDR3: CASSGLALGTQYF; DNA: TGCGCCAGCAGCGGGCTAGCACTGGGTACGCAGTATTTT
D: TRBD1; V: TRBV9; J: TRBJ2-1; size: NA; CDR3: CASTPQQGARYNEQFF; DNA: TGTGCCAGCACTCCCCAACAGGGGGCAAGATACAATGAGCAGTTCTTC
D: NA; V: TRBV29-1; J: TRBJ1-1; size: NA; CDR3: CSASWGNTEAFF; DNA: TGCAGCGCCTCCTGGGGTAACACTGAAGCTTTCTTT
D: NA; V: TRBV7-9; J: TRBJ2-3; size: NA; CDR3: CASSSGQRATDTQYF; DNA: TGTGCCAGCAGCTCCGGACAGCGGGCCACAGATACGCAGTATTTT
D: TRBD2; V: TRBV29-1; J: TRBJ2-5; size: NA; CDR3: CSVGPGTSRETQYF; DNA: TGCAGCGTAGGCCCAGGGACTAGTAGAGAGACCCAGTACTTC
D: TRBD2; V: TRBV28; J: TRBJ2-7; size: few; CDR3: CASSQLAGGPYEQYF; DNA: TGTGCCAGCAGTCAACTAGCGGGAGGGCCCTACGAGCAGTACTTC
D: NA; V: TRBV20-1; J: TRBJ1-2; size: NA; CDR3: CSARDRGAGYGYTF; DNA: TGCAGTGCTAGAGATCGAGGGGCCGGCTATGGCTACACCTTC
D: TRBD2; V: TRBV28; J: TRBJ2-5; size: NA; CDR3: CASSLQGLAGGSQYF; DNA: TGTGCCAGCAGTTTACAGGGACTAGCGGGAGGTTCCCAGTACTTC
D: NA; V: TRBV27; J: TRBJ2-6; size: NA; CDR3: CASTLGVRRSGANVLTF; DNA: TGTGCCAGCACCCTGGGGGTGCGCCGCTCTGGGGCCAACGTCCTGACTTTC
D: NA; V: TRBV5-1; J: TRBJ2-1; size: NA; CDR3: CASSGAAINSLFF; DNA: TGCGCCAGCAGCGGCGCGGCGATCAACTCCTTGTTCTTC
D: TRBD2; V: TRBV29-1; J: TRBJ2-6; size: NA; CDR3: CSVGLLAGDSGANVLTF; DNA: TGCAGCGTCGGACTACTAGCGGGTGACTCTGGGGCCAACGTCCTGACTTTC
D: NA; V: TRBV20-1; J: TRBJ1-2; size: NA; CDR3: CSARDTSELGLGYTF; DNA: TGCAGTGCTAGAGACACCAGTGAACTAGGTTTGGGCTACACCTTC
D: NA; V: TRBV30; J: TRBJ2-2; size: NA; CDR3: CAWTPGAGELFF; DNA: TGTGCCTGGACCCCTGGGGCCGGGGAGCTGTTTTTT
D: TRBD1; V: TRBV6-5; J: TRBJ1-3; size: NA; CDR3: CASKMTGGNTIYF; DNA: TGTGCCAGCAAGATGACAGGGGGAAACACCATATATTTT
D: TRBD2; V: TRBV7-2; J: TRBJ2-1; size: NA; CDR3: CASSLSQAGDEQFF; DNA: TGTGCCAGCAGCTTAAGCCAGGCGGGGGATGAGCAGTTCTTC
D: TRBD2; V: TRBV13; J: TRBJ2-2; size: NA; CDR3: CASSWGGRRQNTGELFF; DNA: TGTGCCAGCAGCTGGGGGGGTCGCAGACAAAACACCGGGGAGCTGTTTTTT
D: NA; V: TRBV28; J: TRBJ2-1; size: NA; CDR3: CASTLSLAREQFF; DNA: TGTGCCAGCACCTTATCCCTAGCCCGAGAGCAGTTCTTC
D: NA; V: TRBV20-1; J: TRBJ2-7; size: NA; CDR3: CSASGGAFYEQYF; DNA: TGCAGTGCTAGCGGGGGCGCATTCTACGAGCAGTACTTC
D: NA; V: TRBV5-1; J: TRBJ2-5; size: NA; CDR3: CASSLAPDSQETQYF; DNA: TGCGCCAGCAGCTTGGCCCCGGACAGCCAAGAGACCCAGTACTTC
D: TRBD1; V: TRBV3-1; J: TRBJ1-2; size: NA; CDR3: CASSRAGQGNYGYTF; DNA: TGTGCCAGCAGCAGGGCGGGACAGGGAAACTATGGCTACACCTTC
D: TRBD2; V: TRBV27; J: TRBJ2-7; size: NA; CDR3: CASSKPGLPMGEQYF; DNA: TGTGCCAGCAGTAAACCGGGACTACCCATGGGCGAGCAGTACTTC
D: TRBD1; V: TRBV19; J: TRBJ2-4; size: NA; CDR3: CASSTGQGIAKNIQYF; DNA: TGTGCCAGTAGTACGGGACAGGGAATAGCCAAAAACATTCAGTACTTC
D: NA; V: TRBV19; J: TRBJ1-2; size: NA; CDR3: CASRETAYGYTF; DNA: TGTGCCAGTAGGGAGACGGCCTATGGCTACACCTTC
D: TRBD1; V: TRBV3-1; J: TRBJ2-7; size: NA; CDR3: CASSHRGRDRDVQYF; DNA: TGTGCCAGCAGCCATCGTGGGAGGGACAGGGACGTGCAGTACTTC
D: TRBD1; V: TRBV6-5; J: TRBJ1-3; size: few; CDR3: CASSAGGSGNTIYF; DNA: TGTGCCAGCAGTGCAGGGGGCTCTGGAAACACCATATATTTT
D: TRBD2; V: TRBV30; J: TRBJ2-5; size: NA; CDR3: CAWTRWGRLAGEETQYF; DNA: TGTGCCTGGACGCGTTGGGGAAGACTAGCGGGAGAAGAGACCCAGTACTTC
D: NA; V: TRBV2; J: TRBJ2-3; size: NA; CDR3: CASSRGVSADTQYF; DNA: TGTGCCAGCAGTAGGGGTGTCAGCGCAGATACGCAGTATTTT
D: NA; V: TRBV9; J: TRBJ2-4; size: NA; CDR3: CASSVDTKNIQYF; DNA: TGTGCCAGCAGCGTAGATACCAAAAACATTCAGTACTTC
D: NA; V: TRBV7-9; J: TRBJ1-1; size: NA; CDR3: CASSASWGEAFF; DNA: TGTGCCAGCAGCGCCTCCTGGGGTGAAGCTTTCTTT
D: TRBD1; V: TRBV3-1; J: TRBJ1-1; size: NA; CDR3: CASRTGPEAFF; DNA: TGTGCCAGCCGGACAGGGCCTGAAGCTTTCTTT
D: NA; V: TRBV12-5; J: TRBJ1-6; size: NA; CDR3: CASVGTWVNSPLHF; DNA: TGTGCTAGTGTTGGTACCTGGGTTAATTCACCCCTCCACTTT
D: NA; V: TRBV3-1; J: TRBJ1-5; size: once; CDR3: CASSQDTRQPQHF; DNA: TGTGCCAGCAGCCAAGACACTAGACAGCCCCAGCATTTT
D: NA; V: TRBV9; J: TRBJ1-2; size: NA; CDR3: CASSVVPISYGYTF; DNA: TGTGCCAGCAGCGTAGTTCCCATATCATATGGCTACACCTTC
D: NA; V: TRBV11-2; J: TRBJ2-7; size: NA; CDR3: CASSTLRRTYEQYF; DNA: TGTGCCAGCAGCACCCTAAGGCGAACCTACGAGCAGTACTTC
D: NA; V: TRBV20-1; J: TRBJ2-1; size: NA; CDR3: CSARDWFGGRGNEQFF; DNA: TGCAGTGCTAGAGATTGGTTCGGGGGCCGGGGAAATGAGCAGTTCTTC
D: NA; V: TRBV6-6; J: TRBJ2-7; size: once; CDR3: CASSYRQDGGYEQYF; DNA: TGTGCCAGCAGTTATAGGCAGGACGGAGGCTACGAGCAGTACTTC
D: NA; V: TRBV5-6; J: TRBJ2-1; size: NA; CDR3: CASCTNNYNEQFF; DNA: TGTGCCAGCTGTACAAACAACTACAATGAGCAGTTCTTC
D: NA; V: TRBV2; J: TRBJ2-7; size: NA; CDR3: CASNRAGTSYEQYF; DNA: TGTGCCAGCAATAGGGCGGGTACCTCCTACGAGCAGTACTTC
D: NA; V: TRBV12-3/TRBV12-4; J: TRBJ1-5; size: NA; CDR3: CASSSGTSNQPQHF; DNA: TGTGCCAGCAGTTCTGGGACGAGCAATCAGCCCCAGCATTTT
D: NA; V: TRBV6-2/TRBV6-3; J: TRBJ2-1; size: NA; CDR3: CASSVSLAGEQFF; DNA: TGTGCCAGCAGTGTGAGCCTTGCAGGGGAGCAGTTCTTC